This TCR beta chain came from a study of OX40 agonist ivuxolimab in advanced cancers. Only in-frame clones appear in the TCRdb table, and some are missing; sequencing was by immunoSEQ multiplex PCR. This sample has 35,000 to 45,000 clones, with 60% to 85% found just once. This clone is a singleton in its sample. Germline CDR1 reads SGHNT; CDR2 reads YYREEE (reference sequence). This CDR3 spans 14 amino acids. J lost 4 bases, V lost 3 bases, and 1 base had no gene match. This specimen consisted of CD4+ or CD8+ T cells sorted from blood, obtained in a trial of the OX40 agonist ivuxolimab. The receptor comes from an adult with an advanced solid tumor such as melanoma, head and neck, liver or kidney cancer. V gene TRBV5-4 combines with J gene TRBJ2-3; 11 bases fit TRBD1. CDR3 bases: TGTGCCAGCAGCTGGGGACAGGGGGCAGATACGCAGTATTTT. Protein: CASSWGQGADTQYF.